These 18 T cell receptor beta chains originate from one sample sequenced in a study of response to subunit inactivated influenza vaccine. TCRdb processed the RT-PCR reads anew with MiXCR; each CDR3 protein has one entry. The table lists 650,000 to 800,000 distinct CDR3 sequences, approximately 14% of them singletons, with 6% to 7% in the top ten. This specimen was PBMCs from blood, taken 14 to 15 days before vaccination. Receptor source: a man in his fifties who received an inactivated influenza vaccine.

V is TRBV3-1 and J is TRBJ2-2; possible D gene TRBD1, 5 bases. Germline loops: CDR1 LGHDT, CDR2 YNNKEL (reference sequence). V was trimmed by 8 bases and J by 5 bases, leaving 12 bases between them. The CDR3 runs to 13 residues. The CDR3 is CASYSPGTGELFF. CDR3 DNA: TGTGCCAGCTACAGCCCAGGGACCGGGGAGCTGTTTTTT.

This clonotype occurred many times. The chain uses TRBV12-3 or TRBV12-4 and TRBJ1-6; no clear D. V shed 6 bases and J shed 9 bases, with 9 bases lying between them. This CDR3 comprises 12 residues. The CDR3, as DNA: TGTGCCAGCAGCCGAGACATTTCACCCCTCCACTTT. It encodes CASSRDISPLHF.

The chain is built from TRBV28 and TRBJ2-7; D gene uncertain. CDR1 is MDHEN and CDR2 is SYDVKM in the germline V gene. CDR3 size: 15 residues. Trimming pared 5 bases from V and 3 bases from J, leaving 17 bases between. CDR3 in DNA: TGTGCCAGCAGTCCCCTGACAAAGGGCAGCTACGAGCAGTACTTC. Translated: CASSPLTKGSYEQYF.

The V call is TRBV5-1, the J call TRBJ2-3; 9 bases are a match to TRBD2. There are 16 residues in the CDR3. In germline, CDR1 is SGHRS, CDR2 YFSETQ. Trimming cost V 0 bases and J 1 base; bases outside gene matches: 3. CDR3 region: CASSLALAGRTDTQYF. CDR3 bases: TGCGCCAGCAGCTTGGCCCTAGCGGGGCGCACAGATACGCAGTATTTT.

The chain links TRBV29-1 to TRBJ2-2; D tentatively fits TRBD1 or TRBD2 (6 bases each). This CDR3 is 14 amino acids long. The germline V and J ends were trimmed by 6 bases and 1 base, with 12 bases remaining between them. Germline loops: CDR1 SQVTM, CDR2 ANQGSEA. The CDR3 protein is CSVKGGENTGELFF. Written as DNA, the CDR3 is TGCAGCGTGAAGGGGGGAGAGAACACCGGGGAGCTGTTTTTT.

The gene calls are TRBV12-3 or TRBV12-4 and TRBJ1-2; 7 bases match TRBD1. The CDR3 has 14 amino acids. V lost 5 bases and J lost 5; bases outside the gene matches: 8. CDR3 DNA sequence: TGTGCCAGCAGTCCAACCAAGACAGGGTATGGCTACACCTTC. Protein product: CASSPTKTGYGYTF.

This clonotype was picked up a small number of times. The chain has TRBV6-1 and TRBJ2-1, with D perhaps TRBD2 (6 bases). In germline, CDR1 is MNHNS, CDR2 SASEGT. The CDR3 has 14 residues. Trimming took 4 bases from V and 8 from J, leaving 15 bases between them. CDR3 residues: CASSGRGSGDEQFF. The CDR3 DNA follows: TGTGCCAGCAGTGGCCGGGGGTCGGGAGATGAGCAGTTCTTC.

This clonotype was seen a handful of times. The genes are TRBV6-1 and TRBJ2-6, with a weak D call TRBD1 (6 bases). Germline CDR1 and CDR2: MNHNS and SASEGT. Trimming shortened V by 6 bases and J by 2 bases, and 11 bases separated the two germline ends. There are 15 residues in the CDR3. The CDR3 reads CASRGAGAGANVLTF. In DNA form, the CDR3 reads TGTGCCAGCAGGGGCGCAGGGGCTGGGGCCAACGTCCTGACTTTC.

This clonotype was found many times. This chain connects TRBV20-1 to TRBJ1-1, with 9 bases that match TRBD1. This CDR3 is 15 amino acids long. The junction had 10 bases not matched to a gene; V was cut back by 3 bases and J by 5 bases. The V gene's germline CDR1 is DFQATT and CDR2 SNEGSKA (reference sequence). CDR3 sequence: CSARPQQGAQTEAFF. The CDR3, as DNA: TGCAGTGCTAGGCCCCAACAGGGGGCGCAAACTGAAGCTTTCTTT.

This clonotype has more than one count but fewer than ten. The chain has TRBV12-3 or TRBV12-4 and TRBJ2-3; D not resolved. This CDR3 spans 17 amino acids. The V end was cut by 3 bases, the J end by 0 bases, with 16 bases between. CDR3 protein: CASSFSMVGASTDTQYF. The DNA of the CDR3 is TGTGCCAGCAGTTTTAGTATGGTGGGTGCTAGCACAGATACGCAGTATTTT.

Only a few counts were recorded for this clonotype. V and J are TRBV12-3 or TRBV12-4 and TRBJ2-7; D possibly uses TRBD1 or TRBD2 (5 bases each). This CDR3 spans 13 amino acids. Deletions cut 5 bases from V and 3 bases from J, with 11 bases between. CDR3 loop: CASSPGTIYEQYF. As DNA, the CDR3 is TGTGCCAGCAGTCCAGGGACCATCTACGAGCAGTACTTC.

This clonotype was found a few times. The CDR3 coding sequence is TGTGCCAGCAGGGGCCAAGGGCCCCAGGGGTCCTACAATGAGCAGTTCTTC. As protein: CASRGQGPQGSYNEQFF. V gene TRBV12-3 or TRBV12-4 combines with J gene TRBJ2-1, with D possibly TRBD1 on 6 matching bases. V lost 6 bases, J lost 1 base, and 19 bases lay in between. The CDR3 runs 17 residues.

Only a few counts were recorded for this clonotype. The J gene is TRBJ2-7, the V gene TRBV6-5, with D tentatively TRBD1 (5 bases). CDR3 length: 11 amino acids. V was clipped by 7 bases and J by 4 bases, with 8 bases between them. Germline CDR1 is MNHEY and CDR2 is SVGAGI. The CDR3 coding sequence is TGTGCCAGCAATCAGGGATACGAGCAGTACTTC. Its translation: CASNQGYEQYF.

The chain recombines TRBV7-6 with TRBJ2-3, with 7 positions matching TRBD2. The CDR3 sequence is 17 residues long. Trimming at V came to 2 bases and at J to 4 bases, leaving 12 bases not matched to a gene. CDR1 is SGHVS, CDR2 FNYEAQ, per germline. The CDR3 loop reads CASSLSFAGERADTQYF. As DNA, the CDR3 is TGTGCCAGCAGCTTATCGTTTGCGGGAGAGAGGGCAGATACGCAGTATTTT.

This rearrangement joins TRBV7-9 to TRBJ1-5; a possible D gene is TRBD1 (6 bases). V was shortened by 5 bases and J by 13 bases, with 15 bases between the two germline ends. The CDR3 is 12 amino acids. The V gene's germline CDR1 is SEHNR and CDR2 FQNEAQ (reference sequence). The chain's CDR3 is CASSLPPGHQHF. The CDR3 DNA reads TGTGCCAGCAGCCTCCCGCCGGGACATCAGCATTTT.

The chain joins TRBV20-1 to TRBJ2-1; TRBD2 aligns across 15 bases. The CDR3 spans 18 residues. CDR1 DFQATT and CDR2 SNEGSKA come from the germline V gene (reference sequence). V shed 5 bases, J shed 3 bases, and the junction held 11 bases outside the gene matches. CDR3: CSAPWTSGRGGRYNEQFF. CDR3 coding DNA: TGCAGTGCTCCCTGGACTAGCGGGAGGGGCGGTCGCTACAATGAGCAGTTCTTC.

The table lists this clonotype with a few counts. This chain connects TRBV28 to TRBJ1-4; 9 nucleotides align to TRBD1. V was clipped by 5 bases and J by 7 bases; unmatched bases: 8. Germline V gene data show CDR1 as MDHEN and CDR2 as SYDVKM. The CDR3 is 15 amino acids. This CDR3 is CASSTPGQGGEKLFF. In DNA form, the CDR3 reads TGTGCCAGCAGTACTCCGGGACAGGGTGGTGAAAAACTGTTTTTT. Drawing the rest from reference TRBV28 and TRBJ1-4, the complete variable domain is DVKVTQSSRYLVKRTGEKVFLECVQDMDHENMFWYRQDPGLGLRLIYFSYDVKMKEKGDIPEGYSVSREKKERFSLILESASTNQTSMYLCASSTPGQGGEKLFFGSGTQLSVL.

CDR3 bases: TGTGCCAGCAGTGAAGCAACAGGGACAGGGGATTACGAGCAGTACTTC. Protein sequence: CASSEATGTGDYEQYF. This chain joins TRBV25-1 and TRBJ2-7; TRBD1 agrees at 10 bases. The trim removed 2 bases at V and 4 bases at J, leaving 8 bases unmatched. Germline lookup yields CDR1 MGHDK and CDR2 SYGVNS. This CDR3 region has 16 residues.